A single sample gave rise to the 7 T cell receptor beta chains below, sequenced in a study of blood T cell repertoires in COVID-19. Sequencing used immunoSEQ multiplex PCR; TCRdb keeps in-frame clones, though not all of them. The table shows some 300,000 clones, with almost 90% occurring only once. The sample comprised peripheral blood. The origin of the receptors is a woman aged 35 to 49 with COVID-19, enrolled during active disease.

V and J are TRBV18 and TRBJ2-2; TRBD1 matches at 9 bases. V gave up 1 base and J gave up 5 bases; unmatched junction bases: 2. CDR3 size: 15 residues. Germline loops: CDR1 KGHSH, CDR2 LQKENI. CDR3 in amino acids: CASSPQGQGTGELFF. The CDR3 coding sequence is TGTGCCAGCTCACCACAGGGACAGGGAACCGGGGAGCTGTTTTTT.

This chain joins TRBV28 and TRBJ2-7, with 8 positions matching TRBD1. After removal of 4 bases from V and 4 bases from J, the junction contained 9 bases not matched to a gene. This CDR3 has 15 amino acids. Germline CDR1 is MDHEN and CDR2 is SYDVKM. The CDR3 nucleotides read TGTGCCAGCAGTTCTCCAGGGGGCCCAATGTACGAGCAGTACTTC. Translating gives CASSSPGGPMYEQYF. The full variable domain, its missing parts supplied by reference TRBV28 and TRBJ2-7, is DVKVTQSSRYLVKRTGEKVFLECVQDMDHENMFWYRQDPGLGLRLIYFSYDVKMKEKGDIPEGYSVSREKKERFSLILESASTNQTSMYLCASSSPGGPMYEQYFGPGTRLTVT.

The chain uses TRBV30 and TRBJ2-2; 10 bases line up with TRBD2. CDR1 is GTSNPN, CDR2 SVGIG, per germline (reference sequence). The V and J ends lost 4 bases and 7 bases, in that order; junction bases with no gene match: 15. The CDR3 is made up of 17 amino acids. The CDR3 coding sequence is TGTGCCTGGACGAATGCGCGTAGCGGGAGGTATTTCGGGGAGCTGTTTTTT. This translates into CAWTNARSGRYFGELFF.

This clone was seen just once. The V gene is TRBV9, the J gene TRBJ2-7; tentative D call: TRBD1 (6 bases). V lost 4 bases to trimming and J lost 2 bases, with 16 bases between them. Germline CDR1 SGDLS, CDR2 YYNGEE. The CDR3 runs 15 residues. CDR3 residues: CASSPTGTNPYEQYF. CDR3 coding DNA: TGTGCCAGCAGCCCCACAGGGACAAATCCCTACGAGCAGTACTTC.

The chain carries TRBV7-8 and TRBJ2-7; TRBD2 matches at 12 bases. The CDR3 loop spans 16 amino acids. V lost 5 bases, J lost 5 bases, and 10 bases stayed unmatched. Germline CDR1 SGHVS, CDR2 FQNEAQ. CDR3: CASSPTSGGPTNEQYF. DNA for the CDR3: TGTGCCAGCAGCCCTACTAGCGGGGGGCCCACTAACGAGCAGTACTTC.

The V and J genes are TRBV4-2 and TRBJ2-5, with 8 bases fitting TRBD1. CDR3 length equals 15 residues. Germline V CDR1 and CDR2: LGHNA, YNFKEQ. V lost 5 bases, J lost 5 bases, and 10 bases stayed unmatched. The CDR3 coding sequence is TGTGCCAGCAGCACCCGGACAGGGCGAGGGGAGACCCAGTACTTC. This encodes CASSTRTGRGETQYF.

This CDR3 is CASSFDREDGYTF. The CDR3 nucleotides are TGTGCCAGCAGCTTCGACAGGGAGGATGGCTACACCTTC. The V call is TRBV7-2, the J call TRBJ1-2, with 7 bases lining up with TRBD1. Germline V gene lookup returns CDR1 SGHTA and CDR2 FQGNSA. The V and J ends lost 3 bases and 6 bases, in that order; junction bases with no gene match: 4. The CDR3 totals 13 residues.